Listed here is a single TCR beta chain. Primers for the PCR totalled 60 Vbeta and 13 Jbeta. Sequencing used immunoSEQ multiplex PCR; TCRdb keeps in-frame clones, though not all of them. The table includes fewer than 150,000 clones, 65% to 80% detected once. CDR3 length equals 13 residues. Trimming removed 8 bases from V and 3 bases from J, with 12 bases in between. In germline, CDR1 is MNHNS, CDR2 SASEGT. This entry belongs to a study of cytomegalovirus exposure and HLA in healthy donors. The donors gave bone marrow, and they were healthy. The sequenced sample was PBMCs. The chain has TRBV6-1 and TRBJ2-3, with a weak D call TRBD2 (6 bases). This sequence was found in a man between 60 and 75 years old in good health and CMV-seropositive. The CDR3 spells CASQPGGTDTQYF. In DNA, the CDR3 is TGTGCCAGCCAACCAGGAGGGACAGATACGCAGTATTTT.